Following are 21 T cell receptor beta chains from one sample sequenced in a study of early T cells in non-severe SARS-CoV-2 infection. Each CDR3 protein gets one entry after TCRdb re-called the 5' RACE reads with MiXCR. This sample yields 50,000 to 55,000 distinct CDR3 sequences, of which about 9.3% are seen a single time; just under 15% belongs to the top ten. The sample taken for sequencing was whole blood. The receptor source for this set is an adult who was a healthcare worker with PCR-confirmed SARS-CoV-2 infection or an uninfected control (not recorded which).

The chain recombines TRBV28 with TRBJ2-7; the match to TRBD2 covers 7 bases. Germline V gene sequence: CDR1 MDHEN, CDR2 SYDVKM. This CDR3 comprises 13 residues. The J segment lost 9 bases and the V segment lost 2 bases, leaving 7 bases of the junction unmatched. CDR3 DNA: TGTGCCAGCAGTTTAGGGGGGGTCCGTGGGCAGTACTTC. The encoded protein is CASSLGGVRGQYF.

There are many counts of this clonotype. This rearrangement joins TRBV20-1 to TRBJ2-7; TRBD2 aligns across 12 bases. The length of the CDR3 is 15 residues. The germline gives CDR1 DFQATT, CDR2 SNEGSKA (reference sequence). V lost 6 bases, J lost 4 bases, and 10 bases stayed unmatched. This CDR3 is CSATTTGTSGYEQYF. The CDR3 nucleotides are TGCAGTGCCACAACGACCGGGACTAGCGGGTACGAGCAGTACTTC.

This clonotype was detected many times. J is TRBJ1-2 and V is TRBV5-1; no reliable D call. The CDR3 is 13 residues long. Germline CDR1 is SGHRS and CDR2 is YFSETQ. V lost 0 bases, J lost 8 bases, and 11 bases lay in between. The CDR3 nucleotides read TGCGCCAGCAGCTTGGATGGGGTCGCGGGCTACACCTTC. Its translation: CASSLDGVAGYTF.

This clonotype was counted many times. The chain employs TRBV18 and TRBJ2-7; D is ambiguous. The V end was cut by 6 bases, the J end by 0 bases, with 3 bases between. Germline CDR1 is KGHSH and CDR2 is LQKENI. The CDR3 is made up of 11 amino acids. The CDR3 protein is CASSRSYEQYF. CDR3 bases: TGTGCCAGCTCTCGCTCCTACGAGCAGTACTTC.

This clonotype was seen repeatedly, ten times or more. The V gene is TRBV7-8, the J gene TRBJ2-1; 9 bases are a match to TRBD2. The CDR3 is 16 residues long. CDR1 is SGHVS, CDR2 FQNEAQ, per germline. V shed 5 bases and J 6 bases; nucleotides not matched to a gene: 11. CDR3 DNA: TGTGCCAGCAGCCGGAGTGGGACTAGCTTTATCAATGAGCAGTTCTTC. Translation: CASSRSGTSFINEQFF.

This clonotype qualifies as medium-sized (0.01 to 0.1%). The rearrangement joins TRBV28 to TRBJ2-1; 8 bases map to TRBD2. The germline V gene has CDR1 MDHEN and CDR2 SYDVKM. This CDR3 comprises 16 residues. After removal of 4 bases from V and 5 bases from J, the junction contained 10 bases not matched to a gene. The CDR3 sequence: CASSSPGLGPDNEQFF. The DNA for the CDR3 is TGTGCCAGCAGTTCTCCGGGACTAGGGCCAGACAATGAGCAGTTCTTC.

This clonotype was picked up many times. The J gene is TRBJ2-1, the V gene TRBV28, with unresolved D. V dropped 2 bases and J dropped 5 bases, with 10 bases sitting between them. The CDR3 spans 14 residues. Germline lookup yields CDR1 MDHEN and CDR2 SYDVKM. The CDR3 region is CASSLNTGHNEQFF. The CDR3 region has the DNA TGTGCCAGCAGTTTAAACACCGGCCACAATGAGCAGTTCTTC.

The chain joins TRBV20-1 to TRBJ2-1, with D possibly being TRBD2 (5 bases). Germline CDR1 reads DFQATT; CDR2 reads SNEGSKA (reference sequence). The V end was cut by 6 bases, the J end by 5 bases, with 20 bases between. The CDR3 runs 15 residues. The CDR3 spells CSALSSSLIHNEQFF. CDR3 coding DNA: TGCAGTGCGCTTTCTAGCAGCCTAATACACAATGAGCAGTTCTTC.

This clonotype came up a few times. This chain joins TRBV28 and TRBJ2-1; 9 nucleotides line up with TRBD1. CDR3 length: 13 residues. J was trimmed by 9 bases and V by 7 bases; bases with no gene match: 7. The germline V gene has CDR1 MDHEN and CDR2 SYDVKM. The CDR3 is CASKTGTGFEQFF. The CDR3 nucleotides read TGTGCCAGCAAGACCGGGACAGGGTTTGAGCAGTTCTTC.

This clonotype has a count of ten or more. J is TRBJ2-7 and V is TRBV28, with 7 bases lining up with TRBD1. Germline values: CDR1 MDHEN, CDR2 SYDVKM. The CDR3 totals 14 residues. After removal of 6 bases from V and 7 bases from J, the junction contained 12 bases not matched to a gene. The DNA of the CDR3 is TGTGCCAGCAGCCCATGGACAGGCCCTAGGGAGCAGTACTTC. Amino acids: CASSPWTGPREQYF.

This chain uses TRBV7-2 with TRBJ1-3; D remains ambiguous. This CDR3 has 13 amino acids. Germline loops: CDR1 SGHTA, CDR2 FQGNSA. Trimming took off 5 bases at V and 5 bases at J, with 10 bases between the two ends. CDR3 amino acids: CASSMDRRNTIYF. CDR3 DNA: TGTGCCAGCAGCATGGATAGGAGAAACACCATATATTTT.

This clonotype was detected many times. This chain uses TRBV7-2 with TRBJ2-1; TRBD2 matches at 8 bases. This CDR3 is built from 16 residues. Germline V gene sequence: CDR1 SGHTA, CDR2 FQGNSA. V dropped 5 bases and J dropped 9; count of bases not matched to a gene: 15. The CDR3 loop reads CASSGTSVGRISEQFF. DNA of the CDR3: TGTGCCAGCAGCGGGACTAGTGTTGGGCGGATCTCTGAGCAGTTCTTC.

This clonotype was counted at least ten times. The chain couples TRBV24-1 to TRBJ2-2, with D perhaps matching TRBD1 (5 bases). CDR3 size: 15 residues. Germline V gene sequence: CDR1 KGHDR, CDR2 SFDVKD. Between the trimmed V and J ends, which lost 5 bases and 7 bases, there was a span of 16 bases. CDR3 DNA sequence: TGTGCCACCAGTGTTAGGGCAGGGCAAAACGGGGAGCTGTTTTTT. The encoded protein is CATSVRAGQNGELFF.

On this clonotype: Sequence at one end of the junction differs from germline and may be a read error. This chain's CDR3 is CASSQDQGGSYDQFF. DNA for the CDR3: TGCGCCAGCAGCCAAGATCAAGGAGGGTCGTATGACCAGTTCTTC. The V call is TRBV4-3, the J call TRBJ2-1, with D perhaps TRBD2 (6 bases). Germline loops: CDR1 LGHNA, CDR2 YSLEER. The CDR3 runs 15 residues.

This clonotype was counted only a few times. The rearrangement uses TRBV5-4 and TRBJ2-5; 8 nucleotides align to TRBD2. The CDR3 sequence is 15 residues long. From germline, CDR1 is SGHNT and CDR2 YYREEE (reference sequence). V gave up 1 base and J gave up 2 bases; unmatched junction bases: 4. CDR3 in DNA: TGTGCCAGCAGCTTGACTAGCGGACAACAAGAGACCCAGTACTTC. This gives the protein CASSLTSGQQETQYF.

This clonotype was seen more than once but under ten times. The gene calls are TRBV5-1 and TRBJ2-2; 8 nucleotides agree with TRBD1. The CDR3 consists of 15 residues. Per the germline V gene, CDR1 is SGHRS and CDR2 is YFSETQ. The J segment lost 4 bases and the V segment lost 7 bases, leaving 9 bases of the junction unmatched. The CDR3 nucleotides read TGCGCCAGCGGACATCCGGGACAGGTCACCGGGGAGCTGTTTTTT. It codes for CASGHPGQVTGELFF.

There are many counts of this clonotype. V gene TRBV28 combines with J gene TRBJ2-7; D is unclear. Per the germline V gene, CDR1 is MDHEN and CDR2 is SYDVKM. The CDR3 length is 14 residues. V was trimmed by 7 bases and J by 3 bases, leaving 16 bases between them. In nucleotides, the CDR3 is TGTGCCAGCATGATTTCGGGCCAGTACTACGAGCAGTACTTC. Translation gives CASMISGQYYEQYF.

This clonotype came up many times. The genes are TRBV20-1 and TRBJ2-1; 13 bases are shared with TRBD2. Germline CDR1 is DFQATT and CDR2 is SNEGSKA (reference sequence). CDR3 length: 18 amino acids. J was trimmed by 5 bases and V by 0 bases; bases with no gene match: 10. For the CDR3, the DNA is TGCAGTGCTAGAGATTCTTGGACTAGCGGGAGTCTCAACAATGAGCAGTTCTTC. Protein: CSARDSWTSGSLNNEQFF.

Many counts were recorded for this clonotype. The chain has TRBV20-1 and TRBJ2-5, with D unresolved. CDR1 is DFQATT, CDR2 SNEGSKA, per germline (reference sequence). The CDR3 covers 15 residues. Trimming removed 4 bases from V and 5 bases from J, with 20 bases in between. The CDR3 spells CSAIRTAGLAETQYF. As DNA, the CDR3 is TGCAGTGCTATCCGGACGGCCGGATTAGCTGAGACCCAGTACTTC.

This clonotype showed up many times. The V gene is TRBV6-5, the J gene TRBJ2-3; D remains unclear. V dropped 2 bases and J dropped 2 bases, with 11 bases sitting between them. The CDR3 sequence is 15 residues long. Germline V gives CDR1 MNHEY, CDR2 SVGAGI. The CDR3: CASSYGVSPTDTQYF. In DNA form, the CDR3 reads TGTGCCAGCAGTTACGGGGTGAGCCCCACAGATACGCAGTATTTT.

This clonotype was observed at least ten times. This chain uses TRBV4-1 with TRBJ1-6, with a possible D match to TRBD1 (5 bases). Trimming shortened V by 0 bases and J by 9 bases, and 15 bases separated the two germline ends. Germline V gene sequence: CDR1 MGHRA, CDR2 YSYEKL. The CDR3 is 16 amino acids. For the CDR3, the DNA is TGCGCCAGCAGCCAAGAGGGGCAGGATATGCGTTCACCCCTCCACTTT. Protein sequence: CASSQEGQDMRSPLHF.